Presented here are 18 T cell receptor beta chains from one specimen sequenced in a study of blood T cell repertoires in COVID-19. Sequenced by immunoSEQ multiplex PCR; TCRdb stores in-frame clones only, minus some. The table records some 290,000 clones, approximately 87% of them present only once. The sequenced sample consisted of peripheral blood. Receptor source: a woman in her twenties or thirties with COVID-19, enrolled during active disease.

This chain's CDR3 is CASSIDRAGPETGELFF. DNA of the CDR3: TGTGCCAGTAGTATAGATAGGGCGGGGCCGGAGACCGGGGAGCTGTTTTTT. The chain combines TRBV19 with TRBJ2-2, with D tentatively TRBD2 (6 bases). Trimming removed 0 bases from V and 5 bases from J, with 16 bases in between. The CDR3 consists of 17 residues. Germline V CDR1 and CDR2: LNHDA, SQIVND (reference sequence). The entire variable domain, with the rest obtained from reference TRBV19 and TRBJ2-2, is as follows: DGGITQSPKYLFRKEGQNVTLSCEQNLNHDAMYWYRQDPGQGLRLIYYSQIVNDFQKGDIAEGYSVSREKKESFPLTVTSAQKNPTAFYLCASSIDRAGPETGELFFGEGSRLTVL.

V usage is TRBV19 and J usage is TRBJ1-1; TRBD1 is a possible D gene (6 bases). The CDR3 contains 13 residues. Deletions cut 3 bases from V and 7 bases from J, with 12 bases between. Germline CDR1 is LNHDA and CDR2 is SQIVND (reference sequence). DNA of the CDR3: TGTGCCAGTAGTATTGGGGGACATGGTGAAGCTTTCTTT. This sequence encodes CASSIGGHGEAFF.

The chain couples TRBV6-5 to TRBJ2-5; the D gene is possibly TRBD2 (7 bases). CDR1 MNHEY and CDR2 SVGAGI come from the germline V gene. The CDR3 totals 13 residues. Between the trimmed V and J ends, which lost 6 bases and 5 bases, there was a span of 13 bases. CDR3 amino acids: CASRAGAAETQYF. As DNA, the CDR3 is TGTGCCAGCAGGGCGGGGGCGGCGGAGACCCAGTACTTC.

This chain uses TRBV4-1 with TRBJ1-1, with D unresolved. CDR1 and CDR2 (germline): MGHRA, YSYEKL. The CDR3 spans 15 residues. V lost 1 base and J 10 bases, leaving 19 bases between the germline ends. For the CDR3, the DNA is TGCGCCAGCAGCCAAGGAGGTCTGATCGGGGTGGGAGCTTTCTTT. Translation gives CASSQGGLIGVGAFF.

This clone was recorded a few times. The chain employs TRBV10-1 and TRBJ1-5; the D gene is possibly TRBD1 (6 bases). The CDR3 contains 14 residues. The ends were cut back, 8 bases at V and 5 bases at J, with 16 bases in the middle. CDR1 WNHNN and CDR2 SYGVQD come from the germline V gene (reference sequence). The CDR3 region is CASPGGRDHQPQHF. The CDR3 nucleotides read TGCGCCAGCCCTGGGGGCCGGGATCATCAGCCCCAGCATTTT.

This clone was recorded only once. This chain uses TRBV7-2 with TRBJ2-3, with TRBD2 as a possible D gene (6 bases). V lost 5 bases and J lost 0, with 15 bases in between. This CDR3 has 16 amino acids. CDR1 and CDR2 (germline): SGHTA, FQGNSA. CDR3 protein: CASSLHPGLSTDTQYF. Written as DNA, the CDR3 is TGTGCCAGCAGCCTACATCCGGGACTCAGCACAGATACGCAGTATTTT.

The rearrangement joins TRBV19 to TRBJ1-1; D remains ambiguous. The CDR3 contains 13 residues. Germline V gene sequence: CDR1 LNHDA, CDR2 SQIVND (reference sequence). V was clipped by 4 bases and J by 5 bases, with 11 bases between them. In DNA, the CDR3 is TGTGCCAGTAGTACCGGGGTTTGGACTGAAGCTTTCTTT. Encoded protein: CASSTGVWTEAFF.

This chain joins TRBV5-5 and TRBJ1-5; D call uncertain. The germline gives CDR1 SGHKS, CDR2 YYEKEE (reference sequence). The germline V and J ends were trimmed by 1 base and 5 bases, with 10 bases remaining between them. CDR3 length equals 14 residues. CDR3 nucleotides: TGTGCCAGCAGCTTGATACCGACTTATCAGCCCCAGCATTTT. Translating it yields CASSLIPTYQPQHF.

The chain employs TRBV5-8 and TRBJ2-2; 10 bases agree with TRBD2. The CDR3 is made up of 15 amino acids. CDR1 SGHTS and CDR2 YDEGEE come from the germline V gene. With 5 bases clipped from V and 5 bases from J, the junction kept 6 bases outside the gene matches. CDR3 residues: CASRSSGGSTGELFF. As DNA, the CDR3 is TGTGCCAGCAGAAGTAGCGGGGGGTCGACCGGGGAGCTGTTTTTT.

This chain links TRBV5-6 with TRBJ2-3, with 9 positions matching TRBD2. CDR1 and CDR2 from the germline V gene are SGHDT and YYEEEE. V gave up 6 bases and J gave up 6 bases; unmatched junction bases: 11. CDR3 length equals 15 residues. CDR3 DNA: TGTGCCAGCACCGCCCTGCGGGGGGGCCTGGATACGCAGTATTTT. Translating it yields CASTALRGGLDTQYF.

This chain links TRBV6-5 with TRBJ2-7; a possible D gene is TRBD2 (5 bases). CDR3 length: 15 residues. Trimming took 5 bases from V and 5 from J, leaving 19 bases between them. Germline V gene sequence: CDR1 MNHEY, CDR2 SVGAGI. DNA of the CDR3: TGTGCCAGCAGTACCACTGGCGGGCTTGTGCACGAGCAGTACTTC. Residues: CASSTTGGLVHEQYF.

The genes are TRBV4-2 and TRBJ2-5, with 10 nucleotides matching TRBD2. The CDR3 contains 16 residues. V shed 0 bases, J shed 5 bases, and the junction held 6 bases outside the gene matches. Germline V gene lookup returns CDR1 LGHNA and CDR2 YNFKEQ. The CDR3 loop is CASSQDQAGGRETQYF. Written as DNA, the CDR3 is TGTGCCAGCAGCCAAGATCAAGCGGGGGGGCGGGAGACCCAGTACTTC.

V gene TRBV7-9 combines with J gene TRBJ2-1, with 9 positions matching TRBD1. The length of the CDR3 is 15 residues. Germline lookup yields CDR1 SEHNR and CDR2 FQNEAQ (reference sequence). J gave up 4 bases and V 5 bases, and 6 bases lay outside the gene matches. This CDR3 reads CASSKDRGDYNEQFF. The DNA of the CDR3 is TGTGCCAGCAGCAAGGACAGGGGTGATTACAATGAGCAGTTCTTC.

This CDR3 is CASSSGTTYNEQFF. The CDR3 coding sequence is TGTGCCAGCAGTTCCGGGACTACGTACAATGAGCAGTTCTTC. The J gene is TRBJ2-1, the V gene TRBV27, with TRBD2 matching 7 bases. The V segment lost 4 bases and the J segment 4 bases; nucleotides outside the gene matches: 4. CDR3 length: 14 amino acids. CDR1 is MNHEY, CDR2 SMNVEV, per germline (reference sequence).

This clone appeared a single time. The rearrangement joins TRBV27 to TRBJ2-5; D is ambiguous. The CDR3 runs to 13 residues. The V gene lost 2 bases and the J gene lost 4 bases, with 8 bases spanning the gap. CDR1 is MNHEY, CDR2 SMNVEV, per germline (reference sequence). The CDR3 protein is CASSLAASETQYF. As DNA, the CDR3 is TGTGCCAGCAGTTTAGCAGCGTCAGAGACCCAGTACTTC.

The gene calls are TRBV5-1 and TRBJ2-7; 10 bases line up with TRBD2. Germline V gene data show CDR1 as SGHRS and CDR2 as YFSETQ. J gave up 3 bases and V 4 bases, and 7 bases lay outside the gene matches. This CDR3 has 15 amino acids. Here the CDR3 reads CASSHGTSEYYEQYF. Here the CDR3 DNA reads TGCGCCAGCAGCCACGGGACTAGCGAGTACTACGAGCAGTACTTC.

The chain combines TRBV30 with TRBJ2-7; no firm D call. Trimming shortened V by 6 bases and J by 6 bases, and 15 bases separated the two germline ends. This CDR3 has 12 amino acids. Looked up from germline, CDR1 is GTSNPN and CDR2 is SVGIG (reference sequence). The CDR3 protein is CACPRSSGEQYF. CDR3 coding DNA: TGTGCCTGCCCGAGGAGTTCGGGCGAGCAGTACTTC. Full variable domain (outside the CDR3, taken from reference TRBV30 and TRBJ2-7): SQTIHQWPATLVQPVGSPLSLECTVEGTSNPNLYWYRQAAGRGLQLLFYSVGIGQISSEVPQNLSASRPQDRQFILSSKKLLLSDSGFYLCACPRSSGEQYFGPGTRLTVT.

CDR3 residues: CASTRLAGVSSYNEQFF. CDR3 nucleotide sequence: TGTGCCAGCACCAGACTAGCGGGGGTGAGCTCCTACAATGAGCAGTTCTTC. The chain couples TRBV27 to TRBJ2-1; 12 positions agree with TRBD2. With 7 bases clipped from V and 0 bases from J, the junction kept 7 bases outside the gene matches. The CDR3 covers 17 residues. Looked up from germline, CDR1 is MNHEY and CDR2 is SMNVEV (reference sequence).